The sequence of this T cell receptor beta chain was determined in a study of blood T cell repertoires in COVID-19. What the recovered Cohort 3 donors had was two negative PCRs, clearance, or symptom resolution. Germline CDR1 and CDR2: SGDLS and YYNGEE. The CDR3 covers 15 residues. V was pared by 4 bases and J by 7 bases, with 6 bases of the junction left unmatched. Assay: immunoSEQ multiplex PCR; the TCRdb copy retains only in-frame clones and omits some. The sample holds approximately 160,000 clones; roughly four fifths are singletons and the top ten take around 7.9%. The chain links TRBV9 to TRBJ2-2; TRBD1 agrees at 11 bases. Sequencing used PBMCs or T cells enriched from blood (not recorded which). The clonotype was recovered from a middle-aged man who had recovered from COVID-19. The CDR3 sequence: CASSLRTGGFGELFF. CDR3 bases: TGTGCCAGCAGCCTTCGGACAGGGGGCTTCGGGGAGCTGTTTTTT.